These 32 T cell receptor beta chains originate from one sample sequenced in a study of blood T cell repertoires in COVID-19. Using immunoSEQ multiplex PCR, the repertoire was profiled, and TCRdb retains in-frame clones only, with some absent. The sample has about 440,000 clones; around 91% are singletons. Sequenced sample: PBMCs or T cells enriched from blood (not recorded which). The receptor source for this set is a man younger than 30 who had recovered from COVID-19.

The chain links TRBV29-1 to TRBJ1-2, with D tentatively TRBD1 (5 bases). The CDR3 has 12 residues. Trimming took off 4 bases at V and 3 bases at J, with 9 bases between the two ends. Looked up from germline, CDR1 is SQVTM and CDR2 is ANQGSEA. The chain's CDR3 is CSVGGTYYGYTF. CDR3 nucleotides: TGCAGCGTTGGAGGGACTTACTATGGCTACACCTTC.

This chain joins TRBV5-1 and TRBJ1-4; tentatively, D is TRBD1 (5 bases). V was shortened by 0 bases and J by 5 bases, with 8 bases between the two germline ends. In germline, CDR1 is SGHRS, CDR2 YFSETQ. CDR3 length: 14 residues. The CDR3 nucleotides are TGCGCCAGCAGCTTGGCGGGGGGAAATGAAAAACTGTTTTTT. Translating it yields CASSLAGGNEKLFF.

As DNA, the CDR3 is TGTGCCACCAGTGATTTGAGGGGAGATACGCAGTATTTT. Residues: CATSDLRGDTQYF. V usage is TRBV24-1 and J usage is TRBJ2-3, with D possibly being TRBD1 (5 bases). Germline CDR1 is KGHDR and CDR2 is SFDVKD. V shed 0 bases and J shed 5 bases, with 5 bases lying between them. The CDR3 has 13 amino acids.

The CDR3 DNA follows: TGCAGCGTTGAAGTGCCGGGAGAGACCCAGTACTTC. Its protein is CSVEVPGETQYF. The chain is built from TRBV29-1 and TRBJ2-5; D gene ambiguous. Deletions cut 1 base from V and 4 bases from J, with 7 bases between. The germline V gene encodes CDR1 SQVTM and CDR2 ANQGSEA. The CDR3 spans 12 residues. The complete variable domain, with remaining parts taken from reference TRBV29-1 and TRBJ2-5, reads SAVISQKPSRDICQRGTSLTIQCQVDSQVTMMFWYRQQPGQSLTLIATANQGSEATYESGFVIDKFPISRPNLTFSTLTVSNMSPEDSSIYLCSVEVPGETQYFGPGTRLLVL.

The rearrangement links TRBV27 to TRBJ2-7; TRBD1 might be the D (6 bases). Germline values: CDR1 MNHEY, CDR2 SMNVEV (reference sequence). Between the trimmed V and J ends, which lost 2 bases and 4 bases, there was a span of 9 bases. The CDR3 covers 13 residues. The CDR3 DNA is TGTGCCAGCAGTTTAACTACAGGGTACGAGCAGTACTTC. The encoded protein is CASSLTTGYEQYF.

The chain recombines TRBV28 with TRBJ2-5; 11 bases align to TRBD2. This CDR3 is built from 15 residues. The germline gives CDR1 MDHEN, CDR2 SYDVKM. V dropped 8 bases and J dropped 5; count of bases not matched to a gene: 10. CDR3 bases: TGTGCCAGCGGGACTAGCGGATACTTCGGGGAGACCCAGTACTTC. This gives the protein CASGTSGYFGETQYF.

The genes are TRBV6-5 and TRBJ1-6; no definite D call. CDR3 length equals 12 residues. V was trimmed by 8 bases and J by 8 bases, leaving 10 bases between them. Per germline, CDR1 MNHEY and CDR2 SVGAGI. The chain's CDR3 is CASLERDSPLHF. CDR3 DNA: TGTGCCAGCTTGGAGCGGGATTCACCCCTCCACTTT.

The gene calls are TRBV12-3 or TRBV12-4 and TRBJ1-2; tentative D call: TRBD1 (6 bases). CDR3 length equals 12 residues. Trimming removed 6 bases at V and 3 bases at J, with 8 bases between. CDR3 loop: CASSWTDYGYTF. The CDR3 DNA reads TGTGCCAGCAGCTGGACAGACTATGGCTACACCTTC.

J is TRBJ1-6 and V is TRBV18, with a possible D match to TRBD1 (6 bases). The CDR3 is 15 amino acids. Between the trimmed V and J ends, which lost 3 bases and 6 bases, there was a span of 12 bases. Germline lookup yields CDR1 KGHSH and CDR2 LQKENI. CDR3 DNA: TGTGCCAGCTCACCCACACAGGGAACTAATTCACCCCTCCACTTT. Protein product: CASSPTQGTNSPLHF. Looking up the rest from reference TRBV18 and TRBJ1-6 gives the full variable domain: NAGVMQNPRHLVRRRGQEARLRCSPMKGHSHVYWYRQLPEEGLKFMVYLQKENIIDESGMPKERFSAEFPKEGPSILRIQQVVRGDSAAYFCASSPTQGTNSPLHFGNGTRLTVT.

V gene TRBV9 combines with J gene TRBJ1-5; the match to TRBD1 covers 8 bases. Trimming took 4 bases from V and 2 from J; bases not matched to a gene: 5. The V gene's germline CDR1 is SGDLS and CDR2 YYNGEE. The CDR3 covers 15 residues. CDR3 residues: CASSKGQGGNQPQHF. The CDR3 region has the DNA TGTGCCAGCAGCAAAGGACAGGGCGGCAATCAGCCCCAGCATTTT. Together with reference TRBV9 and TRBJ1-5, the CDR3 gives the full variable domain: DSGVTQTPKHLITATGQRVTLRCSPRSGDLSVYWYQQSLDQGLQFLIQYYNGEERAKGNILERFSAQQFPDLHSELNLSSLELGDSALYFCASSKGQGGNQPQHFGDGTRLSIL.

J is TRBJ2-1 and V is TRBV19; 8 bases are shared with TRBD2. V was pared by 3 bases and J by 3 bases, with 7 bases of the junction left unmatched. This CDR3 is built from 16 residues. The germline V gene has CDR1 LNHDA and CDR2 SQIVND (reference sequence). The CDR3 nucleotides read TGTGCCAGTAGTATTGGCGGGGGGCCATACTACAATGAGCAGTTCTTC. Its translation is CASSIGGGPYYNEQFF.

The chain links TRBV3-1 (or the pseudogene TRBV3-2) to TRBJ2-3, with 8 positions matching TRBD2. Looked up from germline, CDR1 is LGHDT and CDR2 is YNNKEL (reference sequence). The junction had 11 bases not matched to a gene; V was cut back by 6 bases and J by 3 bases. The CDR3 runs 16 residues. The chain's CDR3 is CASSPLSGGATDTQYF. CDR3 bases: TGTGCCAGCAGTCCTCTATCCGGGGGGGCGACAGATACGCAGTATTTT.

The rearrangement links TRBV6-5 to TRBJ1-2; D is perhaps TRBD1 (6 bases). V shed 8 bases and J shed 7 bases, with 17 bases lying between them. This CDR3 comprises 13 residues. Germline CDR1 is MNHEY and CDR2 is SVGAGI. The CDR3 protein is CASFSGGRGGYTF. CDR3 DNA sequence: TGTGCCAGCTTCAGCGGGGGCCGGGGTGGCTACACCTTC.

About this clone: The sample has other DNA sequences that encode this CDR3 too. The chain is built from TRBV12-3 or TRBV12-4 and TRBJ1-1, with D possibly matching TRBD1 (5 bases). The length of the CDR3 is 11 residues. Trimming took 6 bases from V and 5 from J, leaving 7 bases between them. DNA for the CDR3: TGTGCCAGCAGGGGGGGGACTGAAGCTTTCTTT. Protein product: CASRGGTEAFF.

The chain combines TRBV23-1 with TRBJ1-2; no clear D. TRBV23-1 is an ORF, with its function uncertain. V was trimmed by 2 bases and J by 2 bases, leaving 24 bases between them. The CDR3 consists of 19 residues. CDR3 amino acids: CASSQGTSRRLDLNYGYTF. As DNA, the CDR3 is TGCGCCAGCAGTCAAGGCACGTCGAGGCGTCTGGACTTAAACTATGGCTACACCTTC.

This rearrangement joins TRBV7-9 to TRBJ1-2, with D possibly being TRBD1 (5 bases). The CDR3 sequence is 15 residues long. Between the trimmed V and J ends, which lost 6 bases and 5 bases, there was a span of 19 bases. Per germline, CDR1 SEHNR and CDR2 FQNEAQ (reference sequence). The CDR3 region is CASRQGPGTHYGYTF. The CDR3 DNA reads as TGTGCCAGCAGACAAGGTCCAGGGACTCATTATGGCTACACCTTC.

This chain links TRBV15 with TRBJ1-6, with 8 bases that match TRBD1. This CDR3 has 16 amino acids. V lost 4 bases, J lost 7 bases, and 9 bases stayed unmatched. Germline lookup yields CDR1 LNHNV and CDR2 YYDKDF (reference sequence). The CDR3 DNA follows: TGTGCCACCAGCACCCGACAGGGGACGGGGAATTCACCCCTCCACTTT. It translates to CATSTRQGTGNSPLHF.

The rearrangement links TRBV7-9 to TRBJ1-6; D ambiguous. The CDR3 spans 12 residues. CDR1 SEHNR and CDR2 FQNEAQ come from the germline V gene (reference sequence). Between the trimmed V and J ends, which lost 5 bases and 11 bases, there was a span of 10 bases. DNA of the CDR3: TGTGCCAGCAGCGTTACCGGGACACCCCTCCACTTT. It is translated as CASSVTGTPLHF.

This clone was counted a few times. The chain combines TRBV12-3 or TRBV12-4 with TRBJ1-2, with D uncertain. Trimming stripped 7 bases from V and 7 bases from J, with 16 bases between. The CDR3 runs 13 residues. The CDR3 region has the DNA TGTGCCAGCATTGGGCCAGTCCTGGCTGGCTACACCTTC. Its translation: CASIGPVLAGYTF.

The gene calls are TRBV2 and TRBJ2-5, with D tentatively TRBD2 (5 bases). This CDR3 comprises 12 residues. In germline, CDR1 is SNHLY, CDR2 FYNNEI. V lost 5 bases and J 5 bases, leaving 9 bases between the germline ends. This CDR3 is CASSPPGETQYF. For the CDR3, the DNA is TGTGCCAGCAGTCCGCCGGGGGAGACCCAGTACTTC.

V and J are TRBV15 and TRBJ1-4, with D maybe TRBD1 (5 bases). The germline V and J ends were trimmed by 0 bases and 8 bases, with 13 bases remaining between them. The CDR3 contains 15 residues. The germline V gene has CDR1 LNHNV and CDR2 YYDKDF (reference sequence). The CDR3 loop is CATSREWGGREKLFF. In nucleotides, the CDR3 is TGTGCCACCAGCAGAGAATGGGGGGGACGGGAAAAACTGTTTTTT.

The CDR3 sequence: CASSTRQGHEQYF. The CDR3 nucleotides read TGTGCCAGCTCAACTCGACAGGGCCACGAGCAGTACTTC. This chain joins TRBV18 and TRBJ2-7, with 7 positions matching TRBD1. Losses at the gene ends were 5 bases for V and 5 bases for J; bases not matched to a gene: 6. The length of the CDR3 is 13 residues. Per germline, CDR1 KGHSH and CDR2 LQKENI.

The chain is built from TRBV10-3 and TRBJ1-1, with D tentatively TRBD1 (6 bases). The germline CDR1 and CDR2 sequences are ENHRY and SYGVKD. The V end was cut by 11 bases, the J end by 7 bases, with 17 bases between. This CDR3 comprises 12 residues. CDR3 amino acids: CASRGREHEAFF. The CDR3 nucleotides read TGTGCCTCCAGGGGAAGGGAACATGAAGCTTTCTTT.

The rearrangement joins TRBV11-3 to TRBJ1-1; D call uncertain. Germline V gene data show CDR1 as SGHNT and CDR2 as YENEEA. V was pared by 6 bases and J by 4 bases, with 15 bases between. The CDR3 runs 14 residues. In DNA, the CDR3 is TGTGCCAGCAGACCACGGGAGGGAAGCACTGAAGCTTTCTTT. The encoded protein is CASRPREGSTEAFF.

This chain uses TRBV3-1 (or the pseudogene TRBV3-2) with TRBJ2-2; 13 nucleotides agree with TRBD2. Trimming removed 6 bases from V and 5 bases from J; junction bases left unmatched: 6. The CDR3 has 16 residues. Germline V lookup: CDR1 LGHDT, CDR2 YNNKEL (reference sequence). In DNA form, the CDR3 reads TGTGCCAGCAGATCCGGGACTAGCGGGGATACCGGGGAGCTGTTTTTT. Translation: CASRSGTSGDTGELFF.

The V gene is TRBV28, the J gene TRBJ1-1, with D perhaps matching TRBD1 (5 bases). CDR1 MDHEN and CDR2 SYDVKM come from the germline V gene. V shed 7 bases and J shed 8 bases, with 11 bases lying between them. The CDR3 is 11 amino acids. CDR3 DNA sequence: TGTGCCAGCACCGTGGGGGGGGAAGCTTTCTTT. As protein: CASTVGGEAFF.

The chain employs TRBV6-1 and TRBJ2-2; 7 bases line up with TRBD1. The CDR3 covers 16 residues. Losses at the gene ends were 2 bases for V and 1 base for J; bases not matched to a gene: 4. Germline V gene data show CDR1 as MNHNS and CDR2 as SASEGT. The CDR3 nucleotides are TGTGCCAGCAGTGAAAGGGGGCTAGAGAACACCGGGGAGCTGTTTTTT. This codes for CASSERGLENTGELFF.

This clone was found once. V is TRBV9 and J is TRBJ1-2; a weak D match, TRBD1 (6 bases). This CDR3 contains 15 residues. With 3 bases removed from V and 8 bases from J, the gap between germline ends came to 20 bases. The germline CDR1 and CDR2 sequences are SGDLS and YYNGEE. CDR3 coding DNA: TGTGCCAGCAGCGAGGGGGGAGGGGTCTCAGGAGGCTACACCTTC. Translation gives CASSEGGGVSGGYTF.

J is TRBJ2-2 and V is TRBV6-5; 10 bases match TRBD2. This CDR3 region has 16 residues. V shed 2 bases, J shed 3 bases, and the junction held 3 bases outside the gene matches. Germline V lookup: CDR1 MNHEY, CDR2 SVGAGI. The CDR3 bases are TGTGCCAGCAGTTACCTAGCGGGAGATGACACCGGGGAGCTGTTTTTT. Its translation: CASSYLAGDDTGELFF.

This clone was counted only a few times. The rearrangement links TRBV10-3 to TRBJ1-1; 7 bases are a match to TRBD1. CDR3 length equals 15 residues. Germline loops: CDR1 ENHRY, CDR2 SYGVKD. J lost 8 bases, V lost 9 bases, and 18 bases had no gene match. CDR3 coding DNA: TGTGCCATTCATTCAGGGGGTAGAATGGTAGAGGAAGCTTTCTTT. It translates to CAIHSGGRMVEEAFF.

The V call is TRBV27, the J call TRBJ1-1, with TRBD1 as a possible D gene (6 bases). The V gene's germline CDR1 is MNHEY and CDR2 SMNVEV (reference sequence). The germline V and J ends were trimmed by 5 bases and 7 bases, with 17 bases remaining between them. This CDR3 is built from 14 residues. The chain's CDR3 is CASSVTGTPLEAFF. In nucleotides, the CDR3 is TGTGCCAGCAGTGTCACCGGGACACCGCTTGAAGCTTTCTTT.

The rearrangement joins TRBV2 to TRBJ1-2; D gene uncertain. This CDR3 comprises 14 residues. V lost 2 bases and J lost 4, with 11 bases in between. Germline CDR1 reads SNHLY; CDR2 reads FYNNEI. CDR3 protein: CASSEPGQSYGYTF. CDR3 nucleotide sequence: TGTGCCAGCAGTGAACCTGGGCAATCCTATGGCTACACCTTC.